This T cell receptor (beta chain) was identified during a study of beta chain features in type 1 diabetes. Study-wide results and limits: Among type 1 diabetes patients, VDJ junctions had fewer insertions and more deletions.

In germline, CDR1 is ENHRY, CDR2 SYGVKD. V gave up 6 bases and J gave up 4 bases; unmatched junction bases: 7. The CDR3 contains 14 residues. Sequencing targeted expressed TCRB transcripts, as all isolated RNA had been reverse transcribed. The data were produced by immunoSEQ multiplex PCR, yet TCRdb's version contains in-frame clones alone and is incomplete. The sample contains under 900,000 clones, roughly 15% of which appear only once. Notes on this clone: The antigen is undetermined.

Each of the sorted populations had a purity greater than 98%. The J gene is TRBJ2-3, the V gene TRBV10-3; TRBD1 matches 7 bases. This TCR was recovered from a woman in her late teens or twenties in good health. Sequencing input: naive CD4+ T cells from blood. The CDR3 sequence is CAIRTGTDSDTQYF. The CDR3 DNA reads TGTGCCATCAGGACCGGGACAGACTCAGATACGCAGTATTTT.